This TCR beta chain was sequenced during a study of blood T cells in healthy people across ages. The study's findings and limits: There were more naive CD4+ cells and higher diversity in long-lived donors than in aged donors. While age rose, TCR beta diversity per million T cells dropped in a roughly linear way.

Turning to this clonotype: Antigen specificity is unknown.

It was ten milliliters of peripheral blood that were drawn from each donor. Next came a second PCR, run for 7 to 11 cycles, which used a sample-barcoded 5' primer along with a J-beta primer mix. Carrying 12 random nucleotides, a template-switch adaptor labeled each individual cDNA molecule. TCRdb recomputed calls from the 5' RACE reads with MiXCR, one row per CDR3 protein. The data contain more than 700,000 distinct CDR3 sequences, about 47% of them singletons. Between the trimmed V and J ends, which lost 2 bases and 4 bases, there was a span of 12 bases. Germline CDR1 is DFQATT and CDR2 is SNEGSKA (reference sequence). The CDR3 extends over 13 amino acids.

The gene calls are TRBV20-1 and TRBJ2-7, with D uncertain. The material sequenced was blood. The sequence was obtained from an elderly man in good health. CDR3 coding DNA: TGCAGTGCTAGACTTGCACAAAGTTACGAGCAGTACTTC. It yields the protein CSARLAQSYEQYF.